Below are 12 T cell receptor beta chains sequenced from a single sample in a study of cytomegalovirus exposure and HLA in healthy donors. The PCR used 60 Vbeta and 13 Jbeta primers. Sequenced by immunoSEQ multiplex PCR; TCRdb stores in-frame clones only, minus some. The sample holds 130,000 or so clones, approximately 8.8% seen once. Sequencing was carried out using PBMCs. The source of these receptors is a man in his forties or fifties in good health and CMV-seronegative.

This clone was picked up a small number of times. The rearrangement links TRBV6-1 to TRBJ2-1, with 9 bases that match TRBD1. CDR3 size: 14 residues. Germline CDR1 MNHNS, CDR2 SASEGT. After removal of 10 bases from V and 2 bases from J, the junction contained 6 bases not matched to a gene. The CDR3 DNA sequence: TGTGCCACTTCACGGGACAGGGCCTACAATGAGCAGTTCTTC. Amino acid sequence: CATSRDRAYNEQFF.

This clone was detected only a few times. The genes are TRBV28 and TRBJ1-1, with a tentative D call TRBD1 (5 bases). With 8 bases removed from V and 10 bases from J, the gap between germline ends came to 8 bases. This CDR3 has 9 amino acids. Germline V lookup: CDR1 MDHEN, CDR2 SYDVKM. The CDR3 nucleotides read TGTGCCAGCGGGAGGGGAGCTTTCTTT. As protein: CASGRGAFF.

The rearrangement joins TRBV29-1 to TRBJ2-7; a possible D gene is TRBD1 (6 bases). Trimming took 4 bases from V and 2 from J, leaving 9 bases between them. Germline V gene lookup returns CDR1 SQVTM and CDR2 ANQGSEA. The CDR3 consists of 12 residues. CDR3 nucleotides: TGCAGCGTTGTTTCAGGGGCCTACGAGCAGTACTTC. It translates to CSVVSGAYEQYF.

J is TRBJ2-2 and V is TRBV7-9, with 9 bases identical to TRBD2. The germline gives CDR1 SEHNR, CDR2 FQNEAQ (reference sequence). J gave up 3 bases and V 1 base, and 3 bases lay outside the gene matches. CDR3 size: 16 residues. In DNA, the CDR3 is TGTGCCAGCAGCTTAGTGTCTAGCGGGGACACCGGGGAGCTGTTTTTT. Its translation is CASSLVSSGDTGELFF.

The chain recombines TRBV15 with TRBJ2-5, with TRBD1 matching 8 bases. The CDR3 contains 17 residues. Per the germline V gene, CDR1 is LNHNV and CDR2 is YYDKDF (reference sequence). The J segment lost 2 bases and the V segment lost 0 bases, leaving 8 bases of the junction unmatched. CDR3 sequence (DNA): TGTGCCACCAGCAGAGAAGGCGGACAGGGACGACAAGAGACCCAGTACTTC. Translated: CATSREGGQGRQETQYF.

This clone was counted only a few times. The chain couples TRBV5-8 to TRBJ1-5; 10 bases line up with TRBD1. J gave up 3 bases and V 2 bases, and 5 bases lay outside the gene matches. Germline V gene lookup returns CDR1 SGHTS and CDR2 YDEGEE. The CDR3 is 16 amino acids. The DNA of the CDR3 is TGTGCCAGCAGCTTCGGGACAGGGGATCTCAATCAGCCCCAGCATTTT. Its translation: CASSFGTGDLNQPQHF.

V and J are TRBV7-2 and TRBJ1-2; possible D gene TRBD1, 5 bases. The CDR3 extends over 12 amino acids. With 5 bases removed from V and 8 bases from J, the gap between germline ends came to 12 bases. CDR1 and CDR2 (germline): SGHTA, FQGNSA. The CDR3 sequence: CASSTDNRGYTF. The CDR3 DNA sequence: TGTGCCAGCAGCACTGACAACAGGGGCTACACCTTC.

The genes are TRBV12-5 and TRBJ1-5; 8 nucleotides match TRBD1. This CDR3 spans 18 amino acids. The germline V gene encodes CDR1 LGHNT and CDR2 FRNRAP. The ends lost 1 base at V and 11 bases at J; junction bases unmatched: 19. The CDR3 is CASGLDNLRGQAEEAQHF. The CDR3 coding sequence is TGTGCTAGTGGTTTGGACAACCTGAGGGGACAGGCAGAGGAAGCCCAGCATTTT. Looking up the rest from reference TRBV12-5 and TRBJ1-5 gives the full variable domain: DARVTQTPRHKVTEMGQEVTMRCQPILGHNTVFWYRQTMMQGLELLAYFRNRAPLDDSGMPKDRFSAEMPDATLATLKIQPSEPRDSAVYFCASGLDNLRGQAEEAQHFGDGTRLSIL.

This clone was seen a handful of times. The chain joins TRBV11-2 to TRBJ1-2; 9 positions match TRBD1. The CDR3 spans 16 residues. The germline V gene encodes CDR1 SGHAT and CDR2 FQNNGV. V lost 5 bases, J lost 7 bases, and 14 bases stayed unmatched. The CDR3: CASSILKGTGFPGYTF. CDR3 bases: TGTGCCAGCAGCATACTCAAAGGGACAGGGTTTCCTGGCTACACCTTC.

This clone is classed as medium-sized (0.01 to 0.1%). The chain couples TRBV10-2 to TRBJ1-1; possible D gene TRBD1, 5 bases. The CDR3 sequence is 12 residues long. Germline-derived CDR1 and CDR2 are WSHSY and SAAADI. V was trimmed by 11 bases and J by 3 bases, leaving 13 bases between them. CDR3 DNA sequence: TGCGCCCCCCGGGAGGGGTACACTGAAGCTTTCTTT. This gives the protein CAPREGYTEAFF.

The V call is TRBV6-1, the J call TRBJ1-1; a weak D match, TRBD1 (6 bases). V was shortened by 2 bases and J by 10 bases, with 11 bases between the two germline ends. CDR1 and CDR2 from the germline V gene are MNHNS and SASEGT. This CDR3 comprises 12 residues. CDR3 nucleotide sequence: TGTGCCAGCAGTGAACCGGACAGAGCAGCTTTCTTT. Residues: CASSEPDRAAFF.

This sequence joins TRBV2 and TRBJ1-2; D not certain. Trimming left V 6 bases short and J 6 bases short, with 14 bases between. From germline, CDR1 is SNHLY and CDR2 FYNNEI. The CDR3 consists of 13 residues. This chain's CDR3 is CASRSLTPDGYTF. In nucleotides, the CDR3 is TGTGCCAGCAGGTCCCTCACCCCAGATGGCTACACCTTC.